The sequence of this T cell receptor (beta chain) was determined in a study of cytomegalovirus exposure and HLA in healthy donors. Both 60 Vbeta primers and 13 Jbeta primers went into the PCR. Clones were read by immunoSEQ multiplex PCR, and TCRdb kept only the in-frame ones, dropping some. This table holds about 60,000 clones, around three quarters found once. The trim removed 3 bases at V and 6 bases at J, leaving 3 bases unmatched. The CDR3 is made up of 14 amino acids. Germline V gene data show CDR1 as KGHSH and CDR2 as LQKENI. Sample: PBMCs. This TCR came from a woman between 40 and 50 years old in good health and CMV-seropositive. The V gene is TRBV18, the J gene TRBJ2-1; 9 positions agree with TRBD2. CDR3 in amino acids: CASSPRGGANEQFF. CDR3 DNA: TGTGCCAGCTCACCCCGCGGGGGGGCCAATGAGCAGTTCTTC.